This T cell receptor beta chain was recorded in a study of cytomegalovirus exposure and HLA in healthy donors (dated by TCRdb to about 2017). In terms of the full investigation: The 666 repertoires of the first cohort and the 120 validation repertoires were produced on the same platform, according to a later analysis. Along with the approximately 700-subject first cohort, a separate validation cohort of some 130 different subjects was used. The study was designed to test whether signatures of past pathogen exposure could be identified by cataloging public T cell receptors. The study combined high-throughput TCR immunosequencing, statistical association of individual TCRs with disease status, and machine learning to predict cytomegalovirus infection status. Study-wide conclusions, independent of this receptor: In vitro tests confirmed that a few of the cytomegalovirus-associated TCR beta chains recognize cytomegalovirus antigens. Of the cluster scores, about 94% were above 0 in a later analysis, which found that TCRs clustered in the first cohort also tended to co-occur in the approximately 130 validation repertoires. The study listed over 150 TCR beta chains as associated with cytomegalovirus. The authors suggested that the approach could potentially be generalized to other disease states and immunological phenotypes. A later analysis had no HLA typing for the validation cohort, so co-occurrence there was scored across all 130 or so repertoires. Cytomegalovirus status was reported to be diagnosed by the classifier with high specificity and sensitivity in both the original and validation cohorts. Most TCR sequences were seen in very few donors, while some public TCRs were found in many individuals.

The donors belonged to the validation cohort of approximately 130 subjects, which was separate from the roughly 680-subject first cohort. This clone showed up just once. Its antigen remains unidentified. Nothing much larger sits one base from this clone, and base qualities are not available. The CDR3 starts with the cysteine, ends with the phenylalanine, and has 19 residues. Only CDR3 DNA is held: 57 bases, read in frame from base 1. The germline V gene sets CDR1 to SGHAT and CDR2 to FQNNGV. V is cut back by 5 bases and J by 2 bases, with 16 bases in the junction unmatched. The library was produced with the immunoSEQ multiplex PCR assay. Turning to the authors' computational methods: A statistical classification framework was developed to diagnose cytomegalovirus status using the catalog of TCR beta chain sequences. TCRdb took this table from immuneACCESS and kept in-frame rearrangements with V and J called. Such tables lack part of the clones; where checked against another copy, unresolved V genes explain under half of the gap, and the rest is unexplained. The V and J calls and the clone size are those of that table, but D and trimming were determined from the DNA. This sample gives under 200,000 clones in total; around 88% of them show up just once. 2% to 2.5% of the sample is held by the ten biggest clonotypes.

The clonotype comes from a woman aged 18-35 years in good health and CMV-seronegative. The sequence joins TRBV11-2 to TRBJ1-5, with 9 central nucleotides matching TRBD1. Sequencing was done on a sample of PBMCs. The CDR3 protein sequence reads: CASSLMGQGGEGGNQPQHF. In nucleotide form, the sequence is TGTGCCAGCAGCCTAATGGGACAGGGAGGAGAAGGAGGCAATCAGCCCCAGCATTTT.